The rows below give T cell receptor beta chains drawn from one sample of a study of shared clonotypes between healthy human individuals. Libraries were prepared by immunoSEQ multiplex PCR; TCRdb keeps only in-frame clonotypes and omits some of them. The top ten clones hold nearly 25% of a sample with roughly 890,000 clones, around 92% of them seen once. Sequencing was carried out using naive CD8+ T cells sorted from blood. The receptors here all came from a man aged 30 to 45 in good health. Both conserved end residues are part of each CDR3. D genes are given only for firm matches. Where a row states a size, it is once, few, many or the class of an expanded clone; other rows omit it.

cdr3_length	v_call	d_call	j_call	clone_size	cdr3_nt	cdr3_aa
14	TRBV7-8	TRBD2	TRBJ2-2	-	TGTGCCAGCAGTGGGCCTAGCGGGAGTTGGGAGCTGTTTTTT	CASSGPSGSWELFF
15	TRBV15	TRBD2	TRBJ2-7	-	TGTGCCACCAGCGGGGGACTAGCGGCAACTTACGAGCAGTACTTC	CATSGGLAATYEQYF
14	TRBV7-9	TRBD1	TRBJ2-3	-	TGTGCCAGCAGCTTATACAGGGGGTCAGATACGCAGTATTTT	CASSLYRGSDTQYF
13	TRBV2	TRBD1	TRBJ2-1	-	TGTGCCAACCCCGGGACAGGGGTCAATGAGCAGTTCTTC	CANPGTGVNEQFF
12	TRBV5-6	-	TRBJ2-7	few	TGTGCCAGCAGCTCCCTAACCTACGAGCAGTACTTC	CASSSLTYEQYF
12	TRBV30	-	TRBJ2-7	-	TGTGCCTGGCAGCGACGCCCCTACGAGCAGTACTTC	CAWQRRPYEQYF
15	TRBV4-1	-	TRBJ1-4	-	TGCGCCAGCAGCCCCCCGGAGGGGCATAATGAAAAACTGTTTTTT	CASSPPEGHNEKLFF
11	TRBV7-6	-	TRBJ2-1	-	TGTGCCAGCAGGTTAACGAATGAGCAGTTCTTC	CASRLTNEQFF
15	TRBV13	TRBD2	TRBJ2-7	once	TGTGCCAGCAGCTTGGGAATAGCGGGAGCTGGCGAGCAGTACTTC	CASSLGIAGAGEQYF
14	TRBV7-9	-	TRBJ2-6	-	TGTGCCAGCAGCTTAGTATCTGGGGCCAACGTCCTGACTTTC	CASSLVSGANVLTF